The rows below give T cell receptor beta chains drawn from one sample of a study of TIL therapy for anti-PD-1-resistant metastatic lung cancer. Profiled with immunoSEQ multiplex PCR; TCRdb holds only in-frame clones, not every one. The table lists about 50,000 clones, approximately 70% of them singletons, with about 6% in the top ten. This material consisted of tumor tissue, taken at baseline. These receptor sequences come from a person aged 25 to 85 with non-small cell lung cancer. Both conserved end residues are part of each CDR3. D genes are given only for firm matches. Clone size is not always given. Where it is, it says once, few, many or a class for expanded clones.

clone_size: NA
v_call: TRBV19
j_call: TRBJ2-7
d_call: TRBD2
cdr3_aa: CASTPQGSGGAYEQYF
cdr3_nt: TGTGCCAGTACCCCTCAGGGTAGCGGGGGGGCCTACGAGCAGTACTTC

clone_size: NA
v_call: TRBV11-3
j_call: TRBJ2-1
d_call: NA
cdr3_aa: CASSPTGFEQFF
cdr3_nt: TGTGCCAGCAGCCCTACAGGGTTTGAGCAGTTCTTC

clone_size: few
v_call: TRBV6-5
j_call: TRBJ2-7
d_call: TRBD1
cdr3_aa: CASSRRTGGYEQYF
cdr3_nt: TGTGCCAGCAGCCGCCGGACAGGGGGCTACGAGCAGTACTTC

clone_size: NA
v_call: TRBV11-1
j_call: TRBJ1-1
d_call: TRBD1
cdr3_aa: CASSLPTGGTEAFF
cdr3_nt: TGTGCCAGCAGCTTACCTACAGGGGGCACTGAAGCTTTCTTT

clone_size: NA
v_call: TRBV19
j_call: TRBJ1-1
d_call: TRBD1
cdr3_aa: CASSPRQGNTEAFF
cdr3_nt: TGTGCCAGTAGTCCGCGACAGGGAAACACTGAAGCTTTCTTT

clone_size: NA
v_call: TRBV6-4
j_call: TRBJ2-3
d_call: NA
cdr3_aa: CASSDGSVGTDTQYF
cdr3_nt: TGTGCCAGCAGTGACGGGTCAGTCGGCACAGATACGCAGTATTTT

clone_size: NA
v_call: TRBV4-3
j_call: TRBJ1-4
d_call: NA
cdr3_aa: CASSQDAISNEKLFF
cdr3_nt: TGCGCCAGCAGCCAAGACGCAATCTCTAATGAAAAACTGTTTTTT

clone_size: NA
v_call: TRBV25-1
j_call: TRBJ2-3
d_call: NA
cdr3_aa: CASSDPRLGPETDTQYF
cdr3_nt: TGTGCCAGCAGTGACCCACGCCTGGGACCGGAAACAGATACGCAGTATTTT

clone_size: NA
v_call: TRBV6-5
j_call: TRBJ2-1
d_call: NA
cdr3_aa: CASVGMGREQFF
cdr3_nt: TGTGCCAGCGTGGGAATGGGCCGGGAGCAGTTCTTC

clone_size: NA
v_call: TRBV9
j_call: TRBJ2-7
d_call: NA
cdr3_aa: CASSLGSQDEQYF
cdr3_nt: TGTGCCAGCAGCCTAGGGTCACAGGACGAGCAGTACTTC

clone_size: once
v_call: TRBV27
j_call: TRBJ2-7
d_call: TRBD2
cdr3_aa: CASRLAGENEQYF
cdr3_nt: TGTGCCAGCAGGCTAGCGGGAGAAAACGAGCAGTACTTC

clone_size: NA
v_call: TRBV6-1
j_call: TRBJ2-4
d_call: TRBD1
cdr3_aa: CASRKTGAGNIQYF
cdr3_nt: TGTGCCAGCAGAAAGACAGGGGCCGGAAACATTCAGTACTTC

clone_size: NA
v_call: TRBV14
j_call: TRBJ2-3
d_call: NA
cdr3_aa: CASSHRAGKVKTDTQYF
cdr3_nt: TGTGCCAGCAGCCATCGGGCAGGCAAAGTGAAAACAGATACGCAGTATTTT

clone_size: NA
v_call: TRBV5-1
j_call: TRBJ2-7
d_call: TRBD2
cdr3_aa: CASSKTSGVNEQYF
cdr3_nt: TGCGCCAGCAGCAAGACTAGCGGGGTAAACGAGCAGTACTTC

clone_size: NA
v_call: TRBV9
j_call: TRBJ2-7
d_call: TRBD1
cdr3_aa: CASSEGQGLYEQYF
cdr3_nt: TGTGCCAGCAGCGAGGGACAGGGTCTCTACGAGCAGTACTTC

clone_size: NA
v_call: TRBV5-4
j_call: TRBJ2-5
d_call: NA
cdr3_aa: CASSLPLGGGGTQYF
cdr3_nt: TGTGCCAGCAGCTTGCCTCTTGGAGGTGGAGGGACCCAGTACTTC